The entry that follows covers one TCR beta chain sequence. Its antigen is currently unknown. From the 5' RACE reads, TCRdb lists one entry per CDR3 protein and no DNA. This sample's table has around 220,000 distinct CDR3 sequences. Germline V gives CDR1 MNHEY, CDR2 SMNVEV (reference sequence). The CDR3 totals 12 residues. This record belongs to a study of monozygotic twins with inflammatory bowel disease. Study outcomes and limitations: Patients with IBD had less TCRbeta diversity (inverse Simpson) than their healthy co-twins. Telling different T cell subtypes apart from each other was not possible. The sharing of clonotypes with others was lower in IBD patients than in healthy twins, especially with disease activity. Nothing supported a single strong signal or clonotype that was associated with IBD.

Sequenced: blood. This chain uses TRBV27 with TRBJ1-1; TCRdb picks TRBD1, but there is no DNA to check that call. The source is a human donor with ulcerative colitis or Crohn's disease, or a healthy co-twin of an affected twin (not recorded which). CDR3 region: CASSGGLRMSFF.